The clone carrying this TCR beta chain has a count of ten or more. The antigen is undetermined. This sample was included in a study of T cell repertoires in cytomegalovirus infection. Study information: It can be stated that public TCR beta signatures indicated CMV infection as well as a matching HLA type.

The study, taken as a whole, reports: CMV-specific TCR beta clonotypes restricted by HLA-C were the ones dominating the ex vivo response. Cumulative public TCR beta family frequency identified carriers of CMV plus the relevant HLA.

Each CDR3 protein gets one entry after TCRdb re-called the reads with MiXCR. The profile shows some 440,000 distinct CDR3 sequences, approximately 31% of them singletons. Input material: PBMCs. This clonotype originated in a human donor in good health (CMV status not recorded). Some clones in this sample may be carry-over from other donors' samples.

CDR3: CASSLEGLRSYNEQFF. Here the CDR3 DNA reads TGTGCCAGCAGCTTAGAGGGACTGAGGAGTTACAATGAGCAGTTCTTC. The chain uses TRBV7-9 and TRBJ2-1, with TRBD2 as a possible D gene (6 bases). V lost 1 base to trimming and J lost 4 bases, with 14 bases between them. Per germline, CDR1 SEHNR and CDR2 FQNEAQ (reference sequence). This CDR3 region has 16 residues.